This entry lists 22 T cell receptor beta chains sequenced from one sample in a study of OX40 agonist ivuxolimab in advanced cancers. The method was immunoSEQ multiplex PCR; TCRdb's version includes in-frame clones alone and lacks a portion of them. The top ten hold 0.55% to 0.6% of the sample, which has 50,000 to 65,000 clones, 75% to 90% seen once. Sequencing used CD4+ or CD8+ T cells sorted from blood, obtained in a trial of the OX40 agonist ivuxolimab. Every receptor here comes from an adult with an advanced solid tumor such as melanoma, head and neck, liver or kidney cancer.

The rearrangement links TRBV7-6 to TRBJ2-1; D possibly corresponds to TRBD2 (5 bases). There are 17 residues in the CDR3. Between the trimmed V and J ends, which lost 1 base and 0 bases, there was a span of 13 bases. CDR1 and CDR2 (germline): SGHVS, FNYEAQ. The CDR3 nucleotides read TGTGCCAGCAGCTTAGATGGCGGGTCGGGCTCCTACAATGAGCAGTTCTTC. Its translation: CASSLDGGSGSYNEQFF.

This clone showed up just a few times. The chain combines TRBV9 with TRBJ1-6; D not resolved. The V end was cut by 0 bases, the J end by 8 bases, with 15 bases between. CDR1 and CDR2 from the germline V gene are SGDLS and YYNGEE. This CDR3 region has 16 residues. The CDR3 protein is CASSVGVRGTDSPLHF. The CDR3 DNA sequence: TGTGCCAGCAGCGTAGGGGTTCGGGGAACGGATTCACCCCTCCACTTT.

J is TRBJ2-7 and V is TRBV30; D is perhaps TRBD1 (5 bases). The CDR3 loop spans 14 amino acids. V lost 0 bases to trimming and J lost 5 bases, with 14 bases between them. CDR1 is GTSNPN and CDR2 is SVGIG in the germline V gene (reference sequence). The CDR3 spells CAWSVVTGRHEQYF. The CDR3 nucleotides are TGTGCCTGGAGTGTCGTTACAGGACGCCACGAGCAGTACTTC.

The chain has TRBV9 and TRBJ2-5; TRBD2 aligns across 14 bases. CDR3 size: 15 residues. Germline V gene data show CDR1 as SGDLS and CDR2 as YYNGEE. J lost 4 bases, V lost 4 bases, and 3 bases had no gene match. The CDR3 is CASSLGTSGRETQYF. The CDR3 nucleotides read TGTGCCAGCAGCTTGGGGACTAGCGGGAGAGAGACCCAGTACTTC.

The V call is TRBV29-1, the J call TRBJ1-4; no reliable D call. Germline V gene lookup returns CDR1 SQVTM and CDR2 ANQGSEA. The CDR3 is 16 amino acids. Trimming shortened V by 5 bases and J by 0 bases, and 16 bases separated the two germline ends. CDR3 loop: CSVTTRNSATNEKLFF. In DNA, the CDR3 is TGCAGCGTTACTACACGGAATTCCGCAACTAATGAAAAACTGTTTTTT.

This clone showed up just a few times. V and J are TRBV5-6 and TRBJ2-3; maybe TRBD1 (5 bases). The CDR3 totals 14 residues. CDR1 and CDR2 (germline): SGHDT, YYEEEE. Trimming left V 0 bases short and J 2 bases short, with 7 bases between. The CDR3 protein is CASSLGQSTDTQYF. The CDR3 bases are TGTGCCAGCAGCTTGGGACAGTCCACAGATACGCAGTATTTT.

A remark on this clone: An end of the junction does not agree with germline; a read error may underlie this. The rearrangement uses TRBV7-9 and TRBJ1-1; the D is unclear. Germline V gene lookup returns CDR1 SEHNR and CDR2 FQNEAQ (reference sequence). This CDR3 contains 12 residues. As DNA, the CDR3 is TGTGCCAGCAGCTTAGCGGGAGGCACGGGCGGGTTT. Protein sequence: CASSLAGGTGGF.

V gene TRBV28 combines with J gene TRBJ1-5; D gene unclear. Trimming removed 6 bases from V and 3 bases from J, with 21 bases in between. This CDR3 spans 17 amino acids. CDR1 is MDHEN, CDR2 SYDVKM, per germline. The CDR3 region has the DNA TGTGCCAGCAGCGGGCCGACGGGTGGAGGTTTCAATCAGCCCCAGCATTTT. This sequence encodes CASSGPTGGGFNQPQHF.

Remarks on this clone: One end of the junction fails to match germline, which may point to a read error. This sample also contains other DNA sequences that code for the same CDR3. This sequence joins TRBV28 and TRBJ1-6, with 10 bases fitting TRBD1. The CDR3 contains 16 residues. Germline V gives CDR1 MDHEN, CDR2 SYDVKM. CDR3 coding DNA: TGCGCCAGCAGGCGGGACAGGGGAAGGGAAAATTCACCCCTCCACTTT. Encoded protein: CASRRDRGRENSPLHF.

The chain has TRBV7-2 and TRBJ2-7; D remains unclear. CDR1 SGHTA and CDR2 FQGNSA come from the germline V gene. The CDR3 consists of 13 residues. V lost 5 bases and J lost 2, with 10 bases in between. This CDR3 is CASSPPSAYEQYF. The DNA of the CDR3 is TGTGCCAGCAGCCCTCCCTCCGCCTACGAGCAGTACTTC.

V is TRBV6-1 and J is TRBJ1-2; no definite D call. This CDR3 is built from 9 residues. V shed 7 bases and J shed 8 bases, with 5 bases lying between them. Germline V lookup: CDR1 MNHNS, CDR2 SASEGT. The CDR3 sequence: CASTGGYTF. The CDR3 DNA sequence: TGTGCCAGCACGGGAGGCTACACCTTC.

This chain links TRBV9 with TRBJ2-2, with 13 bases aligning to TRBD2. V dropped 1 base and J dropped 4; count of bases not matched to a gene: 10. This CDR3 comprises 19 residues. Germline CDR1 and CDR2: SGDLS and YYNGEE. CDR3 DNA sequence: TGTGCCAGCAGCGTAAGCCCAAGGACTAGCGGGAGATTCACCGGGGAGCTGTTTTTT. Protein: CASSVSPRTSGRFTGELFF.

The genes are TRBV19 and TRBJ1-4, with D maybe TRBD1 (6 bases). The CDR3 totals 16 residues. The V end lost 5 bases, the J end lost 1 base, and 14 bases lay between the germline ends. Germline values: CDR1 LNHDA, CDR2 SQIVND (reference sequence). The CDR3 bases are TGTGCCAGTAGTCTCTTGACGGACAGAACTAATGAAAAACTGTTTTTT. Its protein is CASSLLTDRTNEKLFF.

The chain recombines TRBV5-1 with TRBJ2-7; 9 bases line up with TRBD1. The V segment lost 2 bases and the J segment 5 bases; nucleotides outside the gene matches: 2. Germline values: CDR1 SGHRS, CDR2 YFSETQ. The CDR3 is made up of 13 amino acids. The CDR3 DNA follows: TGCGCCAGCAGCTTAACAGGGGGCCACGAGCAGTACTTC. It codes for CASSLTGGHEQYF.

CDR3 DNA: TGTGCCAGCAGCTTACGACAGGGAAGCTACGAGCAGTACTTC. This gives the protein CASSLRQGSYEQYF. This chain uses TRBV9 with TRBJ2-7; 7 bases align to TRBD1. Germline trimming cut 4 bases from V and 3 bases from J; bases unmatched to any gene: 7. The CDR3 runs 14 residues. Germline V CDR1 and CDR2: SGDLS, YYNGEE. The variable domain in full, completed from reference TRBV9 and TRBJ2-7, reads DSGVTQTPKHLITATGQRVTLRCSPRSGDLSVYWYQQSLDQGLQFLIQYYNGEERAKGNILERFSAQQFPDLHSELNLSSLELGDSALYFCASSLRQGSYEQYFGPGTRLTVT.

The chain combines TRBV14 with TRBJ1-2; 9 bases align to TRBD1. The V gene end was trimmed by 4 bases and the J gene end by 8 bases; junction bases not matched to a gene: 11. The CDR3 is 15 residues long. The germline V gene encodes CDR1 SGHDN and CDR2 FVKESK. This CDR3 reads CASSRYIGTGSGYTF. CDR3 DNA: TGTGCCAGCAGCCGTTACATAGGGACAGGGAGCGGCTACACCTTC. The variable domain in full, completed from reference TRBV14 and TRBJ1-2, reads EAGVTQFPSHSVIEKGQTVTLRCDPISGHDNLYWYRRVMGKEIKFLLHFVKESKQDESGMPNNRFLAERTGGTYSTLKVQPAELEDSGVYFCASSRYIGTGSGYTFGSGTRLTVV.

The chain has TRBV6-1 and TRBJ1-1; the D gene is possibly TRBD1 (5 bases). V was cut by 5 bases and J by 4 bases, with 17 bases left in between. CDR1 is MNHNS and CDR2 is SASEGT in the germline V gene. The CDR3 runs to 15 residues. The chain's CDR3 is CASSSLGGSGTEAFF. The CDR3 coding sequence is TGTGCCAGCAGTTCCCTGGGGGGGTCCGGCACTGAAGCTTTCTTT.

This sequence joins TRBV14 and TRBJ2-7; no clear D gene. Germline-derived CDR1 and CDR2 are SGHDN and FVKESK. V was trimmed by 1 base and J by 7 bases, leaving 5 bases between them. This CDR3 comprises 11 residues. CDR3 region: CASSQAREQYF. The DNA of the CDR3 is TGTGCCAGCAGCCAAGCCAGGGAGCAGTACTTC.

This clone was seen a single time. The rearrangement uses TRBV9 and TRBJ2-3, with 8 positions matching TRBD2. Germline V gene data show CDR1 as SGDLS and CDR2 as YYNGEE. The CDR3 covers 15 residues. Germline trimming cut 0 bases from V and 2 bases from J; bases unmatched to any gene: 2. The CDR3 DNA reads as TGTGCCAGCAGCGTAGCGGGGGGGCTCACAGATACGCAGTATTTT. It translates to CASSVAGGLTDTQYF.

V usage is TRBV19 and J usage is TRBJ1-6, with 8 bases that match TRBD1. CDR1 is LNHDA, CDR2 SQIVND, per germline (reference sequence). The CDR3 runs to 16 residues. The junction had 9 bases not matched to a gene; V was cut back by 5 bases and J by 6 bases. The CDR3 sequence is CASSLTGTGGNSPLHF. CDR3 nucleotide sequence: TGTGCCAGTAGTTTAACCGGGACAGGAGGTAATTCACCCCTCCACTTT.

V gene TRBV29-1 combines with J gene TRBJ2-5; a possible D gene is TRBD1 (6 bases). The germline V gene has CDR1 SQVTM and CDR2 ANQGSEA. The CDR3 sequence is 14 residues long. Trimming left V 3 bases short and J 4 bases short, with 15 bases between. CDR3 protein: CSVDPSGVGETQYF. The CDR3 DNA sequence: TGCAGCGTTGACCCGTCAGGGGTTGGAGAGACCCAGTACTTC.

The CDR3 DNA is TGTGCCAGCAGTTCCAAACCGGGACTAGTCACAGATACGCAGTATTTT. It encodes CASSSKPGLVTDTQYF. The V call is TRBV27, the J call TRBJ2-3; TRBD2 matches 8 bases. Germline V gives CDR1 MNHEY, CDR2 SMNVEV (reference sequence). The CDR3 sequence is 16 residues long. The V segment lost 4 bases and the J segment 2 bases; nucleotides outside the gene matches: 8.